The TCR beta chain described here comes from a study of vaccination and CD4 T cells after COVID-19. Overall study context: Cells received overlapping spike peptides from SARS-CoV-2, HCoV-NL63, HCoV-OC43 and HCoV-229E as stimulation.

Points on this clonotype: Its antigen remains unknown.

The assay that was used to sequence DNA from cultured CD4+ T cells was the Oncomine TCR Beta short-read assay. From the PCR reads, TCRdb called clonotypes with MiXCR, one entry per CDR3 protein. The data contain approximately 16,000 distinct CDR3 sequences, 35% to 40% of them singletons. V lost 0 bases, J lost 0 bases, and 4 bases lay in between. The CDR3 covers 15 residues. Germline CDR1 reads SGHTS; CDR2 reads YDEGEE. Specified treatment: roughly 10-day PBMC culture with coronavirus spike peptide pools or control peptides (ViraFEST assay). ViraFEST sequenced TCRs after peptide-pool expansion of antigen-specific T cells.

This sequence originates from a human donor who had recovered from COVID-19. What was sequenced was CD4+ T cells from blood, cultured in vitro. V usage is TRBV5-8 and J usage is TRBJ2-6; D is unclear. The CDR3 bases are TGTGCCAGCAGCTTGGGGAACTCTGGGGCCAACGTCCTGACTTTC. Its protein is CASSLGNSGANVLTF.